The rows below give T cell receptor beta chains drawn from one sample of a study of cytomegalovirus exposure and HLA in healthy donors. TCRdb keeps only in-frame clones here, not all; method: immunoSEQ multiplex PCR. Of 150,000 to 200,000 clones in the sample, roughly 80% were seen once. The source material was PBMCs. The receptors were gathered from a woman in her thirties in good health and CMV-seropositive. Both conserved end residues are part of each CDR3. A D gene is named only where the DNA matches it firmly. Clone size appears in some rows only: once, few, many, or a class for an expanded clone.

v_gene: TRBV18; abundance: few; d_gene: TRBD2; j_gene: TRBJ2-3; CDR3aa: CASSWTSGDVDTQYF; CDR3nt: TGTGCCAGCTCCTGGACTAGCGGGGATGTAGATACGCAGTATTTT
v_gene: TRBV5-1; abundance: -; d_gene: -; j_gene: TRBJ2-2; CDR3aa: CASSPAGTGELFF; CDR3nt: TGCGCCAGCAGCCCCGCGGGCACCGGGGAGCTGTTTTTT
v_gene: TRBV7-9; abundance: -; d_gene: -; j_gene: TRBJ2-7; CDR3aa: CASSLTTGRTYEQYF; CDR3nt: TGTGCCAGCAGCTTAACTACAGGTCGTACCTACGAGCAGTACTTC
v_gene: TRBV29-1; abundance: few; d_gene: -; j_gene: TRBJ2-5; CDR3aa: CSVYGTSRETQYF; CDR3nt: TGCAGCGTTTACGGAACTAGTCGAGAGACCCAGTACTTC
v_gene: TRBV7-9; abundance: -; d_gene: -; j_gene: TRBJ2-3; CDR3aa: CATKDRLRLSTDTQYF; CDR3nt: TGTGCCACCAAAGATCGACTCCGCCTTAGCACAGATACGCAGTATTTT
v_gene: TRBV2; abundance: -; d_gene: -; j_gene: TRBJ2-5; CDR3aa: CASSTGAGETQYF; CDR3nt: TGTGCCAGCAGCACAGGGGCGGGGGAGACCCAGTACTTC
v_gene: TRBV9; abundance: -; d_gene: -; j_gene: TRBJ2-1; CDR3aa: CASSVAGSVYNEQFF; CDR3nt: TGTGCCAGCAGCGTTGCAGGTTCTGTATACAATGAGCAGTTCTTC
v_gene: TRBV6-6; abundance: once; d_gene: -; j_gene: TRBJ2-7; CDR3aa: CASTTRVGSTGEQYF; CDR3nt: TGTGCCAGCACAACCCGCGTGGGGTCAACAGGCGAGCAGTACTTC
v_gene: TRBV5-6; abundance: -; d_gene: TRBD1; j_gene: TRBJ1-2; CDR3aa: CASSPGQGDIYGYTF; CDR3nt: TGTGCCAGCAGCCCTGGACAGGGGGATATCTATGGCTACACCTTC
v_gene: TRBV30; abundance: -; d_gene: -; j_gene: TRBJ2-5; CDR3aa: CAWTRLSPETQYF; CDR3nt: TGTGCCTGGACGCGACTCTCCCCGGAGACCCAGTACTTC
v_gene: TRBV15; abundance: once; d_gene: TRBD1; j_gene: TRBJ1-6; CDR3aa: CATSRARTGHNSPLHF; CDR3nt: TGTGCCACCAGCAGAGCCCGGACAGGGCATAATTCACCCCTCCACTTT
v_gene: TRBV6-5; abundance: -; d_gene: -; j_gene: TRBJ1-1; CDR3aa: CASIRGSEAFF; CDR3nt: TGTGCCAGCATTAGGGGTTCTGAAGCTTTCTTT
v_gene: TRBV28; abundance: once; d_gene: -; j_gene: TRBJ2-2; CDR3aa: CASSLSAAGELFF; CDR3nt: TGTGCCAGCAGTTTATCGGCGGCCGGGGAGCTGTTTTTT
v_gene: TRBV5-1; abundance: once; d_gene: TRBD2; j_gene: TRBJ2-5; CDR3aa: CASSLDPGGPQETQYF; CDR3nt: TGCGCCAGCAGCTTGGATCCGGGGGGTCCCCAAGAGACCCAGTACTTC
v_gene: TRBV5-6; abundance: -; d_gene: -; j_gene: TRBJ2-3; CDR3aa: CASSLVRGSTDTQYF; CDR3nt: TGTGCCAGCAGCTTGGTCCGGGGGAGCACAGATACGCAGTATTTT
v_gene: TRBV13; abundance: once; d_gene: -; j_gene: TRBJ2-7; CDR3aa: CASSNTGAEQYF; CDR3nt: TGTGCCAGCAGTAATACAGGAGCCGAGCAGTACTTC
v_gene: TRBV11-2; abundance: -; d_gene: -; j_gene: TRBJ1-1; CDR3aa: CASSLGQFEAFF; CDR3nt: TGTGCCAGCAGCTTAGGACAGTTTGAAGCTTTCTTT
v_gene: TRBV10-3; abundance: -; d_gene: -; j_gene: TRBJ2-3; CDR3aa: CAISESSAPRADTQYF; CDR3nt: TGTGCCATCAGTGAGTCGTCTGCCCCCCGCGCAGATACGCAGTATTTT
v_gene: TRBV5-1; abundance: -; d_gene: -; j_gene: TRBJ2-3; CDR3aa: CASSFRDTQYF; CDR3nt: TGCGCCAGCAGCTTTAGAGATACGCAGTATTTT
v_gene: TRBV18; abundance: -; d_gene: -; j_gene: TRBJ1-5; CDR3aa: CASCNAENQPQHF; CDR3nt: TGTGCCAGCTGTAATGCGGAGAATCAGCCCCAGCATTTT
v_gene: TRBV28; abundance: -; d_gene: -; j_gene: TRBJ1-5; CDR3aa: CASRYPGLRNQPQHF; CDR3nt: TGTGCCAGCAGGTACCCGGGACTCCGGAATCAGCCCCAGCATTTT
v_gene: TRBV28; abundance: -; d_gene: -; j_gene: TRBJ2-3; CDR3aa: CASSPRDTQYF; CDR3nt: TGTGCCAGCAGCCCGAGGGATACGCAGTATTTT
v_gene: TRBV11-2; abundance: -; d_gene: -; j_gene: TRBJ2-7; CDR3aa: CASSHSSGYEQYF; CDR3nt: TGTGCCAGCAGCCATTCGTCGGGTTACGAGCAGTACTTC
v_gene: TRBV10-3; abundance: few; d_gene: TRBD1; j_gene: TRBJ2-1; CDR3aa: CAISPQGGAYNEQFF; CDR3nt: TGTGCCATCAGTCCGCAAGGGGGCGCCTACAATGAGCAGTTCTTC
v_gene: TRBV18; abundance: -; d_gene: -; j_gene: TRBJ2-1; CDR3aa: CASSSTFYNEQFF; CDR3nt: TGTGCCAGCTCATCGACATTTTACAATGAGCAGTTCTTC
v_gene: TRBV18; abundance: -; d_gene: -; j_gene: TRBJ2-6; CDR3aa: CASSRRMRPPIGANVLTF; CDR3nt: TGTGCCAGCTCCCGTCGAATGCGCCCCCCTATAGGGGCCAACGTCCTGACTTTC
v_gene: TRBV27; abundance: -; d_gene: TRBD1; j_gene: TRBJ2-7; CDR3aa: CASSLTGKGYYEQYF; CDR3nt: TGTGCCAGCAGTCTGACAGGGAAAGGTTACTACGAGCAGTACTTC
v_gene: TRBV6-6; abundance: -; d_gene: -; j_gene: TRBJ2-3; CDR3aa: CASSYAGRSTDTQYF; CDR3nt: TGTGCCAGCAGTTACGCGGGACGGAGCACAGATACGCAGTATTTT
v_gene: TRBV10-3; abundance: -; d_gene: TRBD1; j_gene: TRBJ1-1; CDR3aa: CAIRAPDRVFRTEAFF; CDR3nt: TGTGCCATCCGGGCGCCGGACAGGGTTTTTCGAACTGAAGCTTTCTTT
v_gene: TRBV7-2; abundance: -; d_gene: -; j_gene: TRBJ2-7; CDR3aa: CASSLWRAYEQYF; CDR3nt: TGTGCCAGCTCCCTTTGGAGAGCCTACGAGCAGTACTTC
v_gene: TRBV5-1; abundance: -; d_gene: TRBD2; j_gene: TRBJ2-5; CDR3aa: CASSLAGGGETQYF; CDR3nt: TGCGCCAGCAGCTTGGCGGGGGGGGGCGAGACCCAGTACTTC
v_gene: TRBV7-9; abundance: -; d_gene: TRBD1; j_gene: TRBJ2-2; CDR3aa: CASSRLITTGTGTGELFF; CDR3nt: TGTGCCAGCAGCAGGTTAATAACTACCGGGACAGGCACCGGGGAGCTGTTTTTT
v_gene: TRBV6-5; abundance: -; d_gene: TRBD1; j_gene: TRBJ1-4; CDR3aa: CASSYSGGPYEKLFF; CDR3nt: TGTGCCAGCAGTTACTCAGGGGGCCCTTATGAAAAACTGTTTTTT
v_gene: TRBV7-8; abundance: -; d_gene: -; j_gene: TRBJ2-7; CDR3aa: CFFKLEPAYEQYF; CDR3nt: TGTTTTTTCAAGCTGGAGCCGGCATACGAGCAGTACTTC
v_gene: TRBV5-1; abundance: -; d_gene: -; j_gene: TRBJ2-2; CDR3aa: CASSEGPNTGELFF; CDR3nt: TGCGCCAGCTCGGAGGGGCCGAACACCGGGGAGCTGTTTTTT
v_gene: TRBV19; abundance: -; d_gene: TRBD2; j_gene: TRBJ2-1; CDR3aa: CASSISGGREQFF; CDR3nt: TGTGCCAGTAGTATAAGCGGGGGGAGAGAGCAGTTCTTC
v_gene: TRBV2; abundance: -; d_gene: TRBD1; j_gene: TRBJ2-7; CDR3aa: CASDRATHEQYF; CDR3nt: TGTGCCAGCGACAGGGCAACCCACGAGCAGTACTTC
v_gene: TRBV6-1; abundance: -; d_gene: TRBD2; j_gene: TRBJ2-4; CDR3aa: CASRTSGGARDIQYF; CDR3nt: TGTGCCAGCAGGACTAGCGGGGGGGCGAGAGACATTCAGTACTTC
v_gene: TRBV10-3; abundance: -; d_gene: -; j_gene: TRBJ1-1; CDR3aa: CAISEVRGENTEAFF; CDR3nt: TGTGCCATCAGTGAGGTTAGGGGCGAGAACACTGAAGCTTTCTTT
v_gene: TRBV5-4; abundance: -; d_gene: TRBD1; j_gene: TRBJ1-2; CDR3aa: CASRKTGGYYGYTF; CDR3nt: TGTGCCAGCAGAAAGACAGGGGGGTACTATGGCTACACCTTC
v_gene: TRBV29-1; abundance: -; d_gene: -; j_gene: TRBJ1-2; CDR3aa: CSVVFGTSRGYGYTF; CDR3nt: TGCAGCGTTGTTTTCGGGACATCCCGGGGCTATGGCTACACCTTC
v_gene: TRBV9; abundance: -; d_gene: -; j_gene: TRBJ1-1; CDR3aa: CASSVGGGTGASNTEAFF; CDR3nt: TGTGCCAGCAGCGTAGGGGGGGGGACGGGGGCAAGTAACACTGAAGCTTTCTTT
v_gene: TRBV7-8; abundance: -; d_gene: -; j_gene: TRBJ1-6; CDR3aa: CASSLGRQGNSPLHF; CDR3nt: TGTGCCAGCAGCTTAGGAAGGCAGGGGAATTCACCCCTCCACTTT
v_gene: TRBV7-2; abundance: -; d_gene: -; j_gene: TRBJ2-2; CDR3aa: CASSLLRGNTGELFF; CDR3nt: TGTGCCAGCAGCTTACTCAGGGGGAACACCGGGGAGCTGTTTTTT
v_gene: TRBV7-9; abundance: -; d_gene: -; j_gene: TRBJ2-5; CDR3aa: CASSLVWRAQYF; CDR3nt: TGTGCCAGCAGCTTAGTTTGGAGAGCCCAGTACTTC
v_gene: TRBV11-2; abundance: few; d_gene: -; j_gene: TRBJ1-6; CDR3aa: CASSYRGGRGDSPLHF; CDR3nt: TGTGCCAGCAGCTATAGAGGGGGACGGGGTGATTCACCCCTCCACTTT
v_gene: TRBV19; abundance: -; d_gene: -; j_gene: TRBJ1-1; CDR3aa: CATLNRGTNTEAFF; CDR3nt: TGTGCCACCCTGAATCGGGGGACGAACACTGAAGCTTTCTTT
v_gene: TRBV12-1; abundance: -; d_gene: -; j_gene: TRBJ1-2; CDR3aa: CASSLAALYGYTF; CDR3nt: TGTGCCAGCAGCTTAGCGGCCCTCTATGGCTACACCTTC
v_gene: TRBV18; abundance: few; d_gene: -; j_gene: TRBJ2-7; CDR3aa: CASSPQPRGNGYEQYF; CDR3nt: TGTGCCAGCTCACCCCAACCTCGAGGGAATGGATACGAGCAGTACTTC
v_gene: TRBV7-5; abundance: -; d_gene: -; j_gene: TRBJ1-2; CDR3aa: CARSPGLGEGGGTTDYGYTF; CDR3nt: TGTGCCAGAAGCCCGGGGTTGGGGGAAGGGGGAGGGACGACGGACTATGGCTACACCTTC
v_gene: TRBV11-2; abundance: -; d_gene: -; j_gene: TRBJ2-4; CDR3aa: CASSLSLNMIKNIQYF; CDR3nt: TGTGCCAGCAGCTTGTCACTTAATATGATAAAAAACATTCAGTACTTC
v_gene: TRBV4-3; abundance: -; d_gene: -; j_gene: TRBJ2-5; CDR3aa: CASSHGSQETQYF; CDR3nt: TGCGCCAGCAGCCATGGCAGCCAAGAGACCCAGTACTTC
v_gene: TRBV6-5; abundance: -; d_gene: TRBD2; j_gene: TRBJ2-1; CDR3aa: CASSYSGGDYNEQFF; CDR3nt: TGTGCCAGCAGTTACTCCGGGGGGGACTACAATGAGCAGTTCTTC
v_gene: TRBV6-1; abundance: -; d_gene: -; j_gene: TRBJ1-1; CDR3aa: CASNTVSAFF; CDR3nt: TGTGCCAGCAACACAGTTTCAGCTTTCTTT
v_gene: TRBV10-3; abundance: -; d_gene: -; j_gene: TRBJ2-3; CDR3aa: CAINSFGGGTDTQYF; CDR3nt: TGTGCCATCAACTCCTTTGGGGGCGGCACAGATACGCAGTATTTT